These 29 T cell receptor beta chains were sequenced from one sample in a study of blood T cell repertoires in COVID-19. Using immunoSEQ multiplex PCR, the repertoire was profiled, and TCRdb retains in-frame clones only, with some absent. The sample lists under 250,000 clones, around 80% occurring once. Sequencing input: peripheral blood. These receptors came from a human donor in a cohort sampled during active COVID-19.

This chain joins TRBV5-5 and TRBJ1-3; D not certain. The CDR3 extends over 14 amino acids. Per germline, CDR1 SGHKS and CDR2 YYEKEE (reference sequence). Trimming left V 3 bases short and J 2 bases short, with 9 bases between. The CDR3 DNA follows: TGTGCCAGCAGCTCGACATCAGCTGGAAACACCATATATTTT. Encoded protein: CASSSTSAGNTIYF.

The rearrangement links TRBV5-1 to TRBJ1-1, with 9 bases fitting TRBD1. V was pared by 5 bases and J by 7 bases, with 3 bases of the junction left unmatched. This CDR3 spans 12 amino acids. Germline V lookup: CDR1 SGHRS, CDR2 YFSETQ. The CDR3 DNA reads TGCGCCAGCAGTTGGACAGGGGTTGAAGCTTTCTTT. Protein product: CASSWTGVEAFF.

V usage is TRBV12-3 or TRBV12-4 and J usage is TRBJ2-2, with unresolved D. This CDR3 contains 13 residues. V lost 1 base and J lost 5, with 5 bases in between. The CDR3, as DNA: TGTGCCAGCAGTTTAGGCAGTACCGGGGAGCTGTTTTTT. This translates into CASSLGSTGELFF.

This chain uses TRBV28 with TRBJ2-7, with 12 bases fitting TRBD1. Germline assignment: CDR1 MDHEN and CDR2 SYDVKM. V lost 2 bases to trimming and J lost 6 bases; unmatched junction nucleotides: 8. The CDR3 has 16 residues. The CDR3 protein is CASSLGTGGMRGEQYF. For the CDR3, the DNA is TGTGCCAGCAGTTTAGGGACAGGGGGCATGAGAGGCGAGCAGTACTTC.

The chain's CDR3 is CASKASSTDTQYF. The CDR3 nucleotides are TGTGCCAGCAAGGCTAGCAGCACAGATACGCAGTATTTT. The chain employs TRBV2 and TRBJ2-3; TRBD2 is a possible D gene (5 bases). The germline V and J ends were trimmed by 7 bases and 0 bases, with 8 bases remaining between them. The CDR3 consists of 13 residues. The germline CDR1 and CDR2 sequences are SNHLY and FYNNEI.

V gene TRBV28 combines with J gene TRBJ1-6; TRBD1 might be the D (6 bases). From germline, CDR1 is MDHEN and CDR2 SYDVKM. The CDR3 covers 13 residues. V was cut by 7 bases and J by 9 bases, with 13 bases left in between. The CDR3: CASNSRGTSPLHF. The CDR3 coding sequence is TGTGCCAGCAACAGCAGGGGTACTTCACCCCTCCACTTT.

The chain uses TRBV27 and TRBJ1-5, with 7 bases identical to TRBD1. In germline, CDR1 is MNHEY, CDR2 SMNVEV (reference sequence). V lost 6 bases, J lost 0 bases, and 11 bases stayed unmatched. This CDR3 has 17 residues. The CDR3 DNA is TGTGCCAGCAGCCCCAGGGGGAACCCCGTTAGCAATCAGCCCCAGCATTTT. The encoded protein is CASSPRGNPVSNQPQHF.

DNA for the CDR3: TGTGCCACCAGCAGAGATCGGGTCGTCGACGAGCAGTACTTC. Its translation is CATSRDRVVDEQYF. J is TRBJ2-7 and V is TRBV15; no firm D call. The germline V and J ends were trimmed by 0 bases and 5 bases, with 11 bases remaining between them. The germline V gene encodes CDR1 LNHNV and CDR2 YYDKDF (reference sequence). The CDR3 has 14 residues.

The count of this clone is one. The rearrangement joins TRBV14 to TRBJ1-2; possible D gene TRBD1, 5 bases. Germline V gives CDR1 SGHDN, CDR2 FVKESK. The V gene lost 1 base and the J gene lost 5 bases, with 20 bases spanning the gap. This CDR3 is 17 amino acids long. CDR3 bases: TGTGCCAGCAGCCAAGGGAGCGGGGCCCCCATCTATTATGGCTACACCTTC. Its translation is CASSQGSGAPIYYGYTF.

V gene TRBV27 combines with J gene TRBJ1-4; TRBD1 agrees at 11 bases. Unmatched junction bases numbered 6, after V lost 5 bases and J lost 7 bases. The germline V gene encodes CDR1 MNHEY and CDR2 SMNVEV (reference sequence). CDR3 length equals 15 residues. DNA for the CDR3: TGTGCCAGCAGTCCCGGACAGGGGGCGAGTGAAAAACTGTTTTTT. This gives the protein CASSPGQGASEKLFF. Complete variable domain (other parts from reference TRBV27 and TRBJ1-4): EAQVTQNPRYLITVTGKKLTVTCSQNMNHEYMSWYRQDPGLGLRQIYYSMNVEVTDKGDVPEGYKVSRKEKRNFPLILESPSPNQTSLYFCASSPGQGASEKLFFGSGTQLSVL.

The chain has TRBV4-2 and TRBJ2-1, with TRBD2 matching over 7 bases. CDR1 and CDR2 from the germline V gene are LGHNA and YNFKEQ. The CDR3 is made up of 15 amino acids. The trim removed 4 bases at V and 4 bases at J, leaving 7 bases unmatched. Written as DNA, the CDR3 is TGTGCCAGCAGCCGGGAGGGGACTAAGTACAATGAGCAGTTCTTC. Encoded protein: CASSREGTKYNEQFF.

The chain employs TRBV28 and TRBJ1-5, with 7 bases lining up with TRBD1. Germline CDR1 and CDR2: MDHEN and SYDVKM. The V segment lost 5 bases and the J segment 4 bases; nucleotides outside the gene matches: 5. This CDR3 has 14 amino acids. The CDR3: CASSGGQLNQPQHF. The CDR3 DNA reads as TGTGCCAGCAGTGGGGGACAGCTTAATCAGCCCCAGCATTTT. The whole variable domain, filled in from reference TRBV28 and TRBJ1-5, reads DVKVTQSSRYLVKRTGEKVFLECVQDMDHENMFWYRQDPGLGLRLIYFSYDVKMKEKGDIPEGYSVSREKKERFSLILESASTNQTSMYLCASSGGQLNQPQHFGDGTRLSIL.

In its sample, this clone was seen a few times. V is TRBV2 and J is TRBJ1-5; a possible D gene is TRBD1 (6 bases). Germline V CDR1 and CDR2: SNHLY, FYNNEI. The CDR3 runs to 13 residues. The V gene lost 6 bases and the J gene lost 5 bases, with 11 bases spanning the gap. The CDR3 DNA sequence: TGTGCCAGCAGGGGGACAAGGGATCAGCCCCAGCATTTT. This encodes CASRGTRDQPQHF.

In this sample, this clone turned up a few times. CDR3 amino acids: CASSPRRGNYEQYF. The CDR3 nucleotides are TGTGCCAGCAGTCCCCGGCGGGGTAACTACGAGCAGTACTTC. V and J are TRBV27 and TRBJ2-7; weak D call: TRBD2 (6 bases). Germline loops: CDR1 MNHEY, CDR2 SMNVEV (reference sequence). The CDR3 has 14 amino acids. V was shortened by 5 bases and J by 3 bases, with 14 bases between the two germline ends.

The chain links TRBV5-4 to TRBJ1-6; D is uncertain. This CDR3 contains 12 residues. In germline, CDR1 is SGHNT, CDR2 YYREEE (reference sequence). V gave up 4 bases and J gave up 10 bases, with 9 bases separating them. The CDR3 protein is CASSTGESPLHF. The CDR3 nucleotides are TGTGCCAGCAGCACCGGGGAGTCACCCCTCCACTTT.

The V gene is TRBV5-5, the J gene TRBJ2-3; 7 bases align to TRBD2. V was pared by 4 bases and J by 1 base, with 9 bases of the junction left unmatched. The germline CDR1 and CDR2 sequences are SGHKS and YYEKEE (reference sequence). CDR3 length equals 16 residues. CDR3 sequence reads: CASSVAGGSRTDTQYF. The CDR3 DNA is TGTGCCAGCAGCGTAGCCGGGGGGTCCCGCACAGATACGCAGTATTTT.

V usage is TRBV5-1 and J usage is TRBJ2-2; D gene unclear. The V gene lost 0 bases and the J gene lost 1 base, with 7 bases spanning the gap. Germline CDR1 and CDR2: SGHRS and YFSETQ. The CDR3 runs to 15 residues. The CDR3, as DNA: TGCGCCAGCAGCTTGGCCCTTAGGAACACCGGGGAGCTGTTTTTT. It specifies CASSLALRNTGELFF.

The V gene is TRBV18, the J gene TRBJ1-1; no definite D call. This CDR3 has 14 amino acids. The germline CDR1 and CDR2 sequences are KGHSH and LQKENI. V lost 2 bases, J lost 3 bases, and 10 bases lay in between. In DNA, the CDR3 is TGTGCCAGCTCACCAGGTTCCCAGGACACTGAAGCTTTCTTT. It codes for CASSPGSQDTEAFF.

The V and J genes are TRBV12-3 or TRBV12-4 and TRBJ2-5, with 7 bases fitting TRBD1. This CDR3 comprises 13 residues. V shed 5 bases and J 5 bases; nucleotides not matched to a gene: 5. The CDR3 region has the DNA TGTGCCAGCAGTCAGGACAGGTCCGAGACCCAGTACTTC. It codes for CASSQDRSETQYF.

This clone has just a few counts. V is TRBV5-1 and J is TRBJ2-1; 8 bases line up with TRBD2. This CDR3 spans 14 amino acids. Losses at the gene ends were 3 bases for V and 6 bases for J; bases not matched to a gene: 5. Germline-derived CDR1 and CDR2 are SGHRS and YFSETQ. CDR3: CASSYGLALNEQFF. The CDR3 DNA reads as TGCGCCAGCAGCTACGGACTAGCTCTCAATGAGCAGTTCTTC.

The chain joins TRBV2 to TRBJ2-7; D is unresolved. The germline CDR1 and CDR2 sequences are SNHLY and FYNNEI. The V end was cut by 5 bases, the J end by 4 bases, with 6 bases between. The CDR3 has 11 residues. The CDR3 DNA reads TGTGCCAGCAGTTATATGTACGAGCAGTACTTC. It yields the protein CASSYMYEQYF. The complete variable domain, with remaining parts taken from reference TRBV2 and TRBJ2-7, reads EPEVTQTPSHQVTQMGQEVILRCVPISNHLYFYWYRQILGQKVEFLVSFYNNEISEKSEIFDDQFSVERPDGSNFTLKIRSTKLEDSAMYFCASSYMYEQYFGPGTRLTVT.

CDR3 residues: CASSSTGDNYEQYF. The DNA of the CDR3 is TGCGCCAGCAGCTCCACAGGGGACAACTACGAGCAGTACTTC. The chain employs TRBV5-1 and TRBJ2-7; 7 nucleotides agree with TRBD1. Trimming removed 3 bases from V and 3 bases from J; junction bases left unmatched: 6. The CDR3 spans 14 residues. CDR1 and CDR2 (germline): SGHRS, YFSETQ.

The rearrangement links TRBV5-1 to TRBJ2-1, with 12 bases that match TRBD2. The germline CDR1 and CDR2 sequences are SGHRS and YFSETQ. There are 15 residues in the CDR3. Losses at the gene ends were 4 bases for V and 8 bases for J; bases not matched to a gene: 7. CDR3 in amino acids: CASSPGLAGTDEQFF. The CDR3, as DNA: TGCGCCAGCAGCCCCGGACTAGCGGGAACTGATGAGCAGTTCTTC.

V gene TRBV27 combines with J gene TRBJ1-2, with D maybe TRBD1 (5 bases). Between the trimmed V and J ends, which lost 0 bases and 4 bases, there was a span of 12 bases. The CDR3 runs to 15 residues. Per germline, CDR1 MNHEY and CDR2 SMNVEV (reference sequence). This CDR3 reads CASSLSGQIPYGYTF. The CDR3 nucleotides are TGTGCCAGCAGTTTATCGGGGCAGATTCCCTATGGCTACACCTTC.

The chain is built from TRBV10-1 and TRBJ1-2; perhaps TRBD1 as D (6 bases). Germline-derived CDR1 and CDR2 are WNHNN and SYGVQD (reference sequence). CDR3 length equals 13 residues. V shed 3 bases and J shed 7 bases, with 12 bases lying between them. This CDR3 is CASSERQDGGYTF. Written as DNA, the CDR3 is TGCGCCAGCAGTGAAAGACAGGACGGTGGCTACACCTTC.

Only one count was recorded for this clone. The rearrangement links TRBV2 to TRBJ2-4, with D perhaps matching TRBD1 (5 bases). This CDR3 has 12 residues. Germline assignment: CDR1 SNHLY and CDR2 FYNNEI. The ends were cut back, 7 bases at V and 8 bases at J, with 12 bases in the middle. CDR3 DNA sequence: TGTGCCAGCAAAGGGGCTGGATACATTCAGTACTTC. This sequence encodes CASKGAGYIQYF.

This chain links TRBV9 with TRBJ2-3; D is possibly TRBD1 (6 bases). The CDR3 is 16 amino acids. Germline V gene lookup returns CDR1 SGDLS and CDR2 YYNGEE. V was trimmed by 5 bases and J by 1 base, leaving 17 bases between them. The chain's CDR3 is CASSRLGGDRTDTQYF. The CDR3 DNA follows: TGTGCCAGCAGTCGACTTGGGGGCGACCGCACAGATACGCAGTATTTT.

The CDR3 loop reads CASSRGTAGASYEQYF. CDR3 in DNA: TGCGCCAGCAGCCGTGGTACAGCGGGAGCGTCCTACGAGCAGTACTTC. J is TRBJ2-7 and V is TRBV5-1; 8 bases are a match to TRBD2. The CDR3 is made up of 16 amino acids. Germline V CDR1 and CDR2: SGHRS, YFSETQ. Unmatched junction bases numbered 10, after V lost 4 bases and J lost 1 base. Together with reference TRBV5-1 and TRBJ2-7, the CDR3 gives the full variable domain: KAGVTQTPRYLIKTRGQQVTLSCSPISGHRSVSWYQQTPGQGLQFLFEYFSETQRNKGNFPGRFSGRQFSNSRSEMNVSTLELGDSALYLCASSRGTAGASYEQYFGPGTRLTVT.

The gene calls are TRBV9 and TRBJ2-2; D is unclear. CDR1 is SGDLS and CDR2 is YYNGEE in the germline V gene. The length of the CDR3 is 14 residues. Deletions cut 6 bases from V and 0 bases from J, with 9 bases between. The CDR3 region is CASTLSTNTGELFF. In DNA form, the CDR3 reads TGTGCCAGCACCCTTAGTACGAACACCGGGGAGCTGTTTTTT.